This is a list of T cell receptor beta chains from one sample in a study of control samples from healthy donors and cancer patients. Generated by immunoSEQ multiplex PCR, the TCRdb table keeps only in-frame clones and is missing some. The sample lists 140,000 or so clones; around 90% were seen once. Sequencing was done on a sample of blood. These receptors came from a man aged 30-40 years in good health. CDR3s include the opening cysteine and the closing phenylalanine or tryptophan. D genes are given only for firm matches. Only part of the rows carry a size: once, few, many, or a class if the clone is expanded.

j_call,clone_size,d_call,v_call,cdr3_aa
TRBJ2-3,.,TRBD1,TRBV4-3,CASSQGPLGTGVEDTQYF
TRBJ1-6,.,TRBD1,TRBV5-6,CASSPGQGPSPLHF
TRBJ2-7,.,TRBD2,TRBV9,CASSVASGRGGDRDEQYF
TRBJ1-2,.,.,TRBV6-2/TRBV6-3,CASSSTEIYGYTF
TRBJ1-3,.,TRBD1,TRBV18,CASSETGTVNSGNTIYF
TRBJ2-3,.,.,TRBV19,CASSITRQADTQYF
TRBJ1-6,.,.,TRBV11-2,CASSSTRRDSPLHF
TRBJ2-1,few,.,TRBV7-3,CASSFSGSLNEQFF
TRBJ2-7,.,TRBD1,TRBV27,CASSSGQGYEQYF
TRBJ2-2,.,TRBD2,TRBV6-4,CASSPLAGGPPTGELFF
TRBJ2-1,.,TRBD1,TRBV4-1,CASSLAGGNEQFF
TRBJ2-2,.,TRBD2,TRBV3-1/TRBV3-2,CASSQDRLKRERLVGTGELFF
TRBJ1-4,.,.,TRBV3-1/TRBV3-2,CASSQDLAQKLFF
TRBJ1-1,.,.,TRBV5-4,CASSQGQNTEAFF
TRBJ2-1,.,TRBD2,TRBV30,CALGRSSYNEQFF
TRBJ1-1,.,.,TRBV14,CASSSQGMNTEAFF
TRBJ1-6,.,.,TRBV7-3,CASSLTGNNSPLHF
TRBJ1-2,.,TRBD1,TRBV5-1,CASSLEIQTGALSCTF
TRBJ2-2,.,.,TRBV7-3,CASSLNSGPNTGELFF
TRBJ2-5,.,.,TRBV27,CASSPLGANHQETQYF
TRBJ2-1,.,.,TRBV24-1,CATSDPRTRTYNEQFF
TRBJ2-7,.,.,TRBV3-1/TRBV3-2,CASSQAPGLSSYEQYF
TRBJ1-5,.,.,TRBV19,CASSILRPSNQPQHF
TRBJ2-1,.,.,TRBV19,CASSLRTGVNNEQFF
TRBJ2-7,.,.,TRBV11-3,CASSLNSNPSYEQYF
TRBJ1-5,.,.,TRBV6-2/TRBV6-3,CASSYGGAGNQPQHF
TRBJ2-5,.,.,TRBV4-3,CASSQGTPGSETQYF
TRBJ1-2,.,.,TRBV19,CASSQQLQGYGYTF
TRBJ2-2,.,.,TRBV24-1,CATSDTTATGELFF
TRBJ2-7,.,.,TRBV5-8,CASPSEAALYEQYF
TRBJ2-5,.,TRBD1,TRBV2,CASTDRGSQETQYF
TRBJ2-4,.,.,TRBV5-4,CASSWRAKNIQYF
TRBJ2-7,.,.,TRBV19,CASSPRGDPRLYF
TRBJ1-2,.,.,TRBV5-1,CASSQTTGIPNYGYTF
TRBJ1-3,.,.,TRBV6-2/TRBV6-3,CASSYGDRTPVPSGNTIYF
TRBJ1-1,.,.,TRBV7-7,CASSLQVNTEAFF
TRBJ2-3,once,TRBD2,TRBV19,CASSPAPFGGGSDTQYF
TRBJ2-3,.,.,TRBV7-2,CASWGGGVADTQYF
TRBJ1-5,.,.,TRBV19,CASSPRSSNQPQHF
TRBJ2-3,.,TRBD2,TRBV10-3,CATNSGGRTDTQYF
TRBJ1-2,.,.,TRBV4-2,CASSQDQILGYTF
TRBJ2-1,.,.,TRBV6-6,CASRRGALVHNNEQFF
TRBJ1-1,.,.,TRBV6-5,CASNSYRSNTEAFF
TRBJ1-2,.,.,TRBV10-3,CAISAGPSSPEYGYTF
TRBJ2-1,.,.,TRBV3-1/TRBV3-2,CASSQEGLPIIDEQFF
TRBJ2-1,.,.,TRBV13,CASSPTIGGKQFF
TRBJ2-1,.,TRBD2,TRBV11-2,CASSLLAGGPGEQFF